This section outlines one TCR beta chain sequence together with its context. Its cognate antigen is unknown. This sample is part of a study of T-cell memory formation after mild COVID-19. Study conclusions and caveats: Contracting CD4+ clones sat mainly in CM and EM; CD8+ in EMRA.

CDR3 length: 13 residues. V lost 4 bases and J 4 bases, leaving 8 bases between the germline ends. TCRdb re-called the 5' RACE reads with MiXCR, one entry per CDR3 protein. In the table there are under 200,000 distinct CDR3 sequences, 25% to 40% of which are singletons. This chain links TRBV12-3 or TRBV12-4 with TRBJ1-5; D is unresolved. The clonotype was recovered from an adult woman who had mild COVID-19 (a few samples of this study predate the infection). Cell type and time point are not known. Material: PBMCs or a T cell subset sorted from them (not recorded which). CDR3 sequence: CASSSDTNQPQHF. CDR3 DNA: TGTGCCAGCAGTTCCGACACAAATCAGCCCCAGCATTTT.